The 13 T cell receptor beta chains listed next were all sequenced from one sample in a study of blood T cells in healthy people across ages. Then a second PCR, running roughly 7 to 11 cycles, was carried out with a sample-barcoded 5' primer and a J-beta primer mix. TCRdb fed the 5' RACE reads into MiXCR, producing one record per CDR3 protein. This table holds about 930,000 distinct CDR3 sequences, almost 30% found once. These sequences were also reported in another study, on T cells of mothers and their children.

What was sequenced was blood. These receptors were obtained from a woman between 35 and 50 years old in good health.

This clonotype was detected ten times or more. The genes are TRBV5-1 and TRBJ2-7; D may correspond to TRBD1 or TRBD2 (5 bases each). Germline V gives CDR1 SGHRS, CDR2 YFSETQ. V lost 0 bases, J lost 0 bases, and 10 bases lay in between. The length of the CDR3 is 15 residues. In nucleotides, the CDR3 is TGCGCCAGCAGCTTGGCCTTGGGGGTCTCCTACGAGCAGTACTTC. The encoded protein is CASSLALGVSYEQYF.

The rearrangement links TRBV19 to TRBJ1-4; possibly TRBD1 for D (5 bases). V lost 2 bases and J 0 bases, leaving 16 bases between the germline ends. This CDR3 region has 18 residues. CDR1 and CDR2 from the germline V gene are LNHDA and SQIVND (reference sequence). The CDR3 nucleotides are TGTGCCAGTAGTATAATCGGCGGTGGGGCGACAACTAATGAAAAACTGTTTTTT. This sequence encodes CASSIIGGGATTNEKLFF. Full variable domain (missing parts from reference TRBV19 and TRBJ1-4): DGGITQSPKYLFRKEGQNVTLSCEQNLNHDAMYWYRQDPGQGLRLIYYSQIVNDFQKGDIAEGYSVSREKKESFPLTVTSAQKNPTAFYLCASSIIGGGATTNEKLFFGSGTQLSVL.

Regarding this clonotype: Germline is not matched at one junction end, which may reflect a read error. The chain's CDR3 is CATSDHTGSEQFF. In DNA, the CDR3 is TGTGCCACCAGTGATCATACAGGGAGTGAGCAGTTCTTC. The chain couples TRBV28 to TRBJ2-1; D may be TRBD1 (6 bases). Germline V gene lookup returns CDR1 MDHEN and CDR2 SYDVKM. The CDR3 runs to 13 residues.

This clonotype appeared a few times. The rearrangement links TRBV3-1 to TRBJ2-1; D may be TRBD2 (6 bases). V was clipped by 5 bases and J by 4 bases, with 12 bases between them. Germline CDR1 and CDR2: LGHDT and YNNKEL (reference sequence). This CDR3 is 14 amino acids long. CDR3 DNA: TGTGCCAGCAGCGAAGGGACTTTGTACAATGAGCAGTTCTTC. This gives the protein CASSEGTLYNEQFF.

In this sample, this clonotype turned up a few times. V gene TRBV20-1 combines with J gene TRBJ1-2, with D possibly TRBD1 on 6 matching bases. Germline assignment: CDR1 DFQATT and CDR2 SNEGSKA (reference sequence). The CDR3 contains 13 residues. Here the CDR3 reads CSPGGGSNYGYTF. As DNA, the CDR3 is TGCAGCCCGGGGGGGGGCTCTAACTATGGCTACACCTTC.

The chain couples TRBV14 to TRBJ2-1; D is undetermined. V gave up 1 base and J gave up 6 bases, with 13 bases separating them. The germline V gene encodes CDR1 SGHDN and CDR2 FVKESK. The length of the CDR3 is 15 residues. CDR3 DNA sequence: TGTGCCAGCAGCCAAGTGGGTCTTGGACCCAATGAGCAGTTCTTC. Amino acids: CASSQVGLGPNEQFF.

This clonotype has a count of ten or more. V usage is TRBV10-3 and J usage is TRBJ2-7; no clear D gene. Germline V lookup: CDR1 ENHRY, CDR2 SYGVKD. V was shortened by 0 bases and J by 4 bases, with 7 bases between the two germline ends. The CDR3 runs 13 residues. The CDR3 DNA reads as TGTGCCATCAGTGAGTCGACACGATACGAGCAGTACTTC. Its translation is CAISESTRYEQYF.

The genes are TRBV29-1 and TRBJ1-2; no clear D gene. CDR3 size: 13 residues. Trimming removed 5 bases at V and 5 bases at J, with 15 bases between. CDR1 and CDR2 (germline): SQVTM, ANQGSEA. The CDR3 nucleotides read TGCAGCGTTCCCGGAGAGGGCGGGTATGGCTACACCTTC. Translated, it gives CSVPGEGGYGYTF.

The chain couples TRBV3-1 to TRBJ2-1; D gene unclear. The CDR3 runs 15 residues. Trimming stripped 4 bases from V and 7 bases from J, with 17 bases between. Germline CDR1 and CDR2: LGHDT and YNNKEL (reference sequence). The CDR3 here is CASSPTPTPRNEQFF. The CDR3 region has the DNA TGTGCCAGCAGCCCAACGCCGACCCCGAGGAATGAGCAGTTCTTC.

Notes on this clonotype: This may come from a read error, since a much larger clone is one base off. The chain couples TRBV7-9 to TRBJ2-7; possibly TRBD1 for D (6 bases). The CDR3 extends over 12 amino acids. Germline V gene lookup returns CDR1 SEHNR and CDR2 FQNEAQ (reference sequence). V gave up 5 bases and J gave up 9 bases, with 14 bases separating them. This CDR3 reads CASSLTGNGQYF. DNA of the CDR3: TGTGCCAGCAGCCTTACAGGGAACGGGCAGTACTTC.

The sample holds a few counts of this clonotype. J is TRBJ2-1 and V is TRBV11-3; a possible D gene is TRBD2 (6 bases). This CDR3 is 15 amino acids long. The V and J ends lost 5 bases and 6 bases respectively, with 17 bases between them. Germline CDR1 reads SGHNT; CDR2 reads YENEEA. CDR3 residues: CASSPNWRDSNEQFF. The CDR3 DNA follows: TGTGCCAGCAGCCCGAATTGGCGGGACTCCAATGAGCAGTTCTTC.

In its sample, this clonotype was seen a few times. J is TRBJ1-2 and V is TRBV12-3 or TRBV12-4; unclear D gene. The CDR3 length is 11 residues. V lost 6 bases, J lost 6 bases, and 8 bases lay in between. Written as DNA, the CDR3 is TGTGCCAGCAGCCAAAACCATGGCTACACCTTC. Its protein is CASSQNHGYTF.

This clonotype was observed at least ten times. The chain's CDR3 is CASSNGTSGVVDTQYF. CDR3 DNA: TGTGCCAGCAGCAACGGGACTAGCGGGGTGGTAGATACGCAGTATTTT. V is TRBV7-3 and J is TRBJ2-3, with 13 bases lining up with TRBD2. The CDR3 sequence is 16 residues long. Germline trimming cut 5 bases from V and 5 bases from J; bases unmatched to any gene: 7. Germline CDR1 is SGHTA and CDR2 is FQGTGA.